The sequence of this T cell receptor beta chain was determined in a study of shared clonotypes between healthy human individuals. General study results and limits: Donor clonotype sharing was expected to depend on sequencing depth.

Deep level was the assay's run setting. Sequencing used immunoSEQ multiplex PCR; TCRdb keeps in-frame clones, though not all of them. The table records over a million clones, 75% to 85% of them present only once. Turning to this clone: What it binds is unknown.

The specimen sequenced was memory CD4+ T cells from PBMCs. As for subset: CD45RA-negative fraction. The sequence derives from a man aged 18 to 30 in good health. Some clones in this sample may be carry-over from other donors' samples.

The CDR3 loop reads CASRERGSANTEAFF. Written as DNA, the CDR3 is TGTGCCAGTAGGGAAAGGGGCTCGGCGAACACTGAAGCTTTCTTT. This chain links TRBV19 with TRBJ1-1, with TRBD1 as a possible D gene (5 bases). V was trimmed by 6 bases and J by 1 base, leaving 15 bases between them. This CDR3 contains 15 residues. The germline gives CDR1 LNHDA, CDR2 SQIVND (reference sequence).